This TCR beta chain was documented in a study of blood T cell repertoires in COVID-19. V was trimmed by 2 bases and J by 4 bases, leaving 14 bases between them. Per the germline V gene, CDR1 is KGHSH and CDR2 is LQKENI. This CDR3 contains 15 residues. Participants spanned ages about 18 to 89 years and resided in fewer than 30 US areas. This clone showed up just once. The method was immunoSEQ multiplex PCR; TCRdb's version includes in-frame clones alone and lacks a portion of them. Counted here are a few hundred thousand clones, roughly 80% occurring once; the ten biggest clones make up roughly 4.7%. The sequence came from a man aged 35 to 55 who had been exposed to COVID-19. The chain recombines TRBV18 with TRBJ2-5; tentative D call: TRBD1 (6 bases). Specimen: PBMCs or T cells enriched from blood (not recorded which). The CDR3 DNA reads as TGTGCCAGCTCACCAATTCAGGACAGTCGAGAGACCCAGTACTTC. Protein sequence: CASSPIQDSRETQYF.